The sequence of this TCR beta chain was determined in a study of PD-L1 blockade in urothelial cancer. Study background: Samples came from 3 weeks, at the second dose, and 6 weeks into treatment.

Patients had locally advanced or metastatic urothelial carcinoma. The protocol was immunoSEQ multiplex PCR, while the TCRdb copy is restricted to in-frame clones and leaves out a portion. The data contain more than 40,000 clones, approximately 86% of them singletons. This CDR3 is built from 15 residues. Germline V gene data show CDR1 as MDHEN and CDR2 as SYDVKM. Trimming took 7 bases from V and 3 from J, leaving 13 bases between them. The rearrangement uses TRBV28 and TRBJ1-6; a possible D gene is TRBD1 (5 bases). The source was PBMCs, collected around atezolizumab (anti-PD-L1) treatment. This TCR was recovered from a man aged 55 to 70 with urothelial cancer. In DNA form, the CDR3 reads TGTGCCAGCACCAGGGCAGGGTACTATAATTCACCCCTCCACTTT. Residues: CASTRAGYYNSPLHF.